This T cell receptor beta chain stems from a study of blood T cell repertoires in COVID-19. In the original workflow: Amplified reference gene primers provided the basis for estimating nucleated cell counts. TCRdb's table, derived via immunoSEQ multiplex PCR, lists solely in-frame clones and lacks some. For V, J and clone size, that table is used; D and trimming come from the DNA. The repertoire holds tens of thousands of clones, with approximately 91% as singletons. The J segment lost 6 bases and the V segment lost 0 bases, leaving 2 bases of the junction unmatched. CDR3 size: 15 residues. Germline values: CDR1 SGHRS, CDR2 YFSETQ.

This receptor was obtained from a man aged 55 to 70 with COVID-19, enrolled during active disease. The V gene is TRBV5-1, the J gene TRBJ1-6; 8 nucleotides match TRBD1. Input material: peripheral blood. As DNA, the CDR3 is TGCGCCAGCAGCTTGGAAACAGGGGGTAATTCACCCCTCCACTTT. Protein product: CASSLETGGNSPLHF. Supplemented by reference TRBV5-1 and TRBJ1-6, the full variable domain reads KAGVTQTPRYLIKTRGQQVTLSCSPISGHRSVSWYQQTPGQGLQFLFEYFSETQRNKGNFPGRFSGRQFSNSRSEMNVSTLELGDSALYLCASSLETGGNSPLHFGNGTRLTVT.